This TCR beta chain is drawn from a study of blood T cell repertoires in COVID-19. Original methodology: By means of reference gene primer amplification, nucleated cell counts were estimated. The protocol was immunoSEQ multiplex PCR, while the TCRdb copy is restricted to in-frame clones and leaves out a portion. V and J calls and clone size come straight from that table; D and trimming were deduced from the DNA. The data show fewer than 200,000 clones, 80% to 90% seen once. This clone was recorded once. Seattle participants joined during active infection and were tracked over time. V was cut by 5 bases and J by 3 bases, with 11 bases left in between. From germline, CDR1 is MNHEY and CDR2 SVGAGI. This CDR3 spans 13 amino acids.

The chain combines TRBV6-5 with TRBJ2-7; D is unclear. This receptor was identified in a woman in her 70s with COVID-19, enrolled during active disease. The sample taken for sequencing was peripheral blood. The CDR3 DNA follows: TGTGCCAGCAGTACCCCCGGAGACTACGAGCAGTACTTC. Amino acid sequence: CASSTPGDYEQYF.